What follows describes a single TCR beta chain. Its target is unknown. This CDR3 has 16 amino acids. The trim removed 6 bases at V and 2 bases at J, leaving 12 bases unmatched. Germline lookup yields CDR1 SGHRS and CDR2 YFSETQ. The data are from a study of T cells in Graves' hyperthyroidism and ophthalmopathy. General observations from the study: Peripheral blood also featured most of the thyroid clonotypes expanded above 0.001.

What was amplified from RNA transcripts were TCR beta CDR3 regions. First-round RT-PCR with HTBI primers amplified the TCR CDR3 region. Each CDR3 protein is one row after TCRdb ran MiXCR on the multiplex PCR reads. The sample holds approximately 710,000 distinct CDR3 sequences, approximately 15% seen once. The sequenced sample was blood. The chain has TRBV5-1 and TRBJ2-7; 9 nucleotides match TRBD1. This TCR was recovered from a man aged 45 to 65 with Graves' hyperthyroidism. This CDR3 is CASTTGRTGETYEQYF. DNA of the CDR3: TGCGCCAGCACCACCGGGAGGACAGGGGAGACCTACGAGCAGTACTTC.